This TCR beta chain was captured by sequencing in a study of blood T cell repertoires in COVID-19. The sample holds one count of this clone. Here immunoSEQ multiplex PCR was the method, and the copy in TCRdb shows in-frame clones only, minus some. The sample lists 150,000 to 250,000 clones; 82% were seen once. V gave up 0 bases and J gave up 4 bases, with 10 bases separating them. This CDR3 contains 15 residues. This chain links TRBV23-1 with TRBJ1-5, with a tentative D call TRBD1 (5 bases). TRBV23-1 is placed among ORFs of uncertain function. The TCR comes from a human donor with acute or convalescent COVID-19. The donor label of this sample is uncertain. Material: peripheral blood. CDR3 in amino acids: CASSQSAGGNQPQHF. In DNA form, the CDR3 reads TGCGCCAGCAGTCAATCGGCCGGGGGGAATCAGCCCCAGCATTTT.